This T cell receptor beta chain was profiled in a study of Graves' ophthalmopathy and Graves' hyperthyroidism. A single count supports this clonotype. Transcripts of RNA were the source for amplifying TCR beta CDR3 regions. Second-round multiplex PCR came after a first-round RT-PCR that employed HTBI primers. TCRdb independently ran MiXCR on the multiplex PCR reads; one entry per CDR3 protein. The sample includes 200,000 to 300,000 distinct CDR3 sequences, approximately 42% seen only once; the top ten take less than 50%. The germline CDR1 and CDR2 sequences are SEHNR and FQNEAQ (reference sequence). CDR3 length: 13 residues. Trimming removed 5 bases from V and 6 bases from J; junction bases left unmatched: 5.

The chain combines TRBV7-9 with TRBJ1-2, with 8 bases that match TRBD1. The sequencing input was peripheral blood. This TCR derives from an adult man with Graves' ophthalmopathy. The CDR3 loop is CASSLQGEDGYTF. CDR3 DNA sequence: TGTGCCAGCAGCCTACAGGGGGAGGATGGCTACACCTTC.